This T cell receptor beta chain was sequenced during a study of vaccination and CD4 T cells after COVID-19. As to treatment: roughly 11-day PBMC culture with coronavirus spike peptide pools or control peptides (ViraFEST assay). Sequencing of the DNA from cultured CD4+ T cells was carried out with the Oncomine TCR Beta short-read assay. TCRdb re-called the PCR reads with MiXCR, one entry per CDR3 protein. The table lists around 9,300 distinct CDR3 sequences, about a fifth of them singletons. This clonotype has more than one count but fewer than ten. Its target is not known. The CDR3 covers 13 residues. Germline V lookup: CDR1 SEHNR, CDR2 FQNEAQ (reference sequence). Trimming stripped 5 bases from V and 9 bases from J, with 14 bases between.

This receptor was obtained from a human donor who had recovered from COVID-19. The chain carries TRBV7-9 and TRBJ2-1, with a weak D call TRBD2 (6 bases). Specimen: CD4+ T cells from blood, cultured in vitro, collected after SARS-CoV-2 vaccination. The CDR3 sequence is CASSRMGGIEQFF. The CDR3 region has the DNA TGTGCCAGCAGCCGAATGGGGGGAATTGAGCAGTTCTTC.